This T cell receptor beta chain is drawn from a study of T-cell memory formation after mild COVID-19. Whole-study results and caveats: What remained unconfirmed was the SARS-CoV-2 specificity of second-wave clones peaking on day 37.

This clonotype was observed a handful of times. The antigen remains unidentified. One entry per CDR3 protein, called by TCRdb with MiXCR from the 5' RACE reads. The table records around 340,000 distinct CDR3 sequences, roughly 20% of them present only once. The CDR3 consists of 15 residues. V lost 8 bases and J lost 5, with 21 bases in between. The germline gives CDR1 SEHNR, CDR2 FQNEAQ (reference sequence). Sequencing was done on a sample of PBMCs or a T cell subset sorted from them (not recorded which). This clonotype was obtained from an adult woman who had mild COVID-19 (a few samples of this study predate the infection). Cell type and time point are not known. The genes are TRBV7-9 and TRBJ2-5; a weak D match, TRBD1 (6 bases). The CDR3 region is CASSPPTGPQETQYF. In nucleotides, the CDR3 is TGTGCCAGCTCCCCCCCCACAGGGCCCCAGGAGACCCAGTACTTC.